The rows below give T cell receptor beta chains drawn from one sample of a study of blood T cell repertoires in COVID-19. The repertoire was sequenced with immunoSEQ multiplex PCR; TCRdb's copy has only in-frame clones and lacks some. The sample has some 190,000 clones; 80% to 90% are singletons. Sequenced: peripheral blood. These TCRs come from a human donor with active or convalescent COVID-19. The donor label of this sample is uncertain. Both conserved end residues are part of each CDR3. Each record gives: V gene, J gene, clone size, D gene, CDR3 DNA, CDR3 protein. A D gene is named only where the DNA matches it firmly. Not every row has a clone size; where given, it reads once, few, many or a size class.

>TRBV4-1|TRBJ2-5|.|TRBD2
TGCGCCAGCAGCCAAGTTTACGGGACTAGCGGGAGAGCAGAGACCCAGTACTTC
CASSQVYGTSGRAETQYF
>TRBV19|TRBJ1-5|.|.
TGTGCCAGTAGTGAACAGGGTGTTCAGCCCCAGCATTTT
CASSEQGVQPQHF
>TRBV7-9|TRBJ2-1|.|TRBD2
TGTGCCAGCAGCCAGACGACTAGCGGCTACAATGAGCAGTTCTTC
CASSQTTSGYNEQFF
>TRBV5-1|TRBJ2-7|once|TRBD2
TGCGCCAGCAGCTACGCGGGGGGGAGCTTCTACGAGCAGTACTTC
CASSYAGGSFYEQYF
>TRBV6-6|TRBJ2-7|.|TRBD1
TGTGCCACCGGGTTTGGGACAGGGAGCAGAGAGCAGTACTTC
CATGFGTGSREQYF
>TRBV7-3|TRBJ2-5|few|TRBD2
TGTGCCAGCAGCTTAAATTCAGCGGGGGGTGAGACCCAGTACTTC
CASSLNSAGGETQYF
>TRBV4-3|TRBJ1-6|.|.
TGCGCCAGCAGCCAAGCAGGAAGGAACCATAATTCACCCCTCCACTTT
CASSQAGRNHNSPLHF
>TRBV29-1|TRBJ2-5|once|.
TGCAGCGTTGAATGGAGTAGGAACGTCGAGACCCAGTACTTC
CSVEWSRNVETQYF
>TRBV6-1|TRBJ2-4|.|.
TGTGCCAGCAGTGAAGTCAAGGAGGGCATTCAGTACTTC
CASSEVKEGIQYF
>TRBV11-2|TRBJ2-5|.|TRBD2
TGTGCCAGCAGCCCAAGTGGGGAGGGTCGGGAGACCCAGTACTTC
CASSPSGEGRETQYF
>TRBV3-1/TRBV3-2|TRBJ2-4|.|TRBD2
TGTGCCAGCAGCCTCCCTAGCGGAGACAATCAGTACTTC
CASSLPSGDNQYF